This TCR beta chain originates from a study of shared clonotypes between healthy human individuals. General observations from the study: The sharing of approximately 5.1% of naive CD4 clonotypes was seen across several donors.

About this clone: Its target is not known.

The table came from immunoSEQ multiplex PCR; TCRdb's copy has only in-frame clones and leaves some out. The data show more than 2 million clones, with around 95% seen just once and over 1.5% held by the top ten. V lost 5 bases to trimming and J lost 8 bases, with 14 bases between them. The CDR3 has 13 amino acids. CDR1 SGHTA and CDR2 FQGNSA come from the germline V gene. CD45RO-negative CD8 cells positively selected for CCR7 made up the naive population, which excluded terminally differentiated effector memory CD45RA+ cells. The clonotype originates from a man aged 18 to 35 in good health. Some clones in this sample may be carry-over from other donors' samples. Sequenced material: naive CD8+ T cells from PBMCs. This rearrangement joins TRBV7-2 to TRBJ2-3, with D possibly called TRBD1 or TRBD2 (5 bases each). For the CDR3, the DNA is TGTGCCAGCAGCCCCGGGGCCGCGGCTACGCAGTATTTT. Protein: CASSPGAAATQYF.